This T cell receptor beta chain was recorded in a study of T cells in localized non-small cell lung cancer (dated by TCRdb to about 2020). Regarding the study in general: T cell repertoires of hundreds of early-stage NSCLC patients were analyzed, with tumors being compared against uninvolved tumor-adjacent lungs. The cohort was made up of some 240 treatment-naive NSCLC patients whose localized lung tumors had been resected. NSCLC patients had a mean age of roughly 69 years, and fewer than 150 were male and about a hundred female.

V loses 0 bases of germline sequence and J loses 3 bases, and the interval between the two ends is 11 bases. From the germline V gene, CDR1 is SGHTA and CDR2 is FQGNSA. Reading from cysteine to phenylalanine, the CDR3 counts 15 amino acids. The retained sequence is limited to the CDR3, 45 bases, with the frame set at the first base. The immunoSEQ Assay was used to sequence TCR beta CDR3 regions from DNA. The authors' pipeline ran thus. T cell density was computed as TCR beta template counts normalized to usable DNA estimated by amplifying housekeeping genes. Richness was estimated using the preseqR package, with extrapolation to 400,000 templates for PBMC samples and to 120,000 templates for tissue samples. Clonality was defined by subtracting Pielou's evenness from one. Tissue-enriched TCRs were identified by differential abundance testing using productive amino-acid clonotypes, minimum total count 5 and alpha 0.1. The Jaccard Index and the Morisita Overlap Index were used to quantify repertoire overlap between compartments. TCR beta CDR3s were clustered by GLIPH together with public tetramer-defined viral CDR3s, and at least three viral sequences plus V-gene enrichment were required for viral motifs. Sourced from immuneACCESS, this table was stored by TCRdb with only in-frame sequences that have V and J called. A share of the clones is absent; for the studies checked, an unresolved V gene accounts for under half, and the remainder has no known explanation. V, J and clone size are those of that table, while D and trimming were read from the DNA. The sample contains 78,000 or so clones, 84% of them found a single time. The ten largest clones add up to about 2.7% of the sample.

With respect to this clone: Which antigen it targets is not known. No base qualities exist here, and no much larger clone lies one base off it.

At diagnosis, peripheral blood, uninvolved tumor-adjacent lung and tumor were collected and were preserved as a mix of fresh-frozen and FFPE material. For TCR repertoire profiling, blood samples were analyzed as peripheral blood mononuclear cells. Study-wide findings and limitations: Of the top 100 tumor clones, a median of about 53 were detected in paired uninvolved adjacent lung; 28 were also among that lung's top 100. Uninvolved tumor-adjacent lung showed the highest T cell clonality, higher than tumor, which suggests more focused antigenic responses in the uninvolved tumor-adjacent lung. Because multi-region sequencing of the tumors was not done, intratumor heterogeneity could not be ruled out. Longer overall survival was associated with higher T cell density in blood, whereas shorter survival was associated with higher clonality in adjacent lung. Since the design was exploratory, TCR variables were selected using unadjusted p-values with no false-discovery rate correction.

This chain is built from TRBV7-2 and TRBJ1-2, and possibly TRBD1, on 5 matching bases. The sample here was peripheral blood, taken before any cancer treatment. This clonotype originated in a man aged 35 to 69 with stage I lung adenocarcinoma. Here is the DNA: TGTGCCAGCAGCTTAGCGCCGACAGACTACTATGGCTACACCTTC. Protein translation: CASSLAPTDYYGYTF.